Each of the 17 T cell receptor beta chains below was sequenced from the same sample in a study of response to subunit inactivated influenza vaccine. In TCRdb, the RT-PCR reads were re-called with MiXCR into one record per CDR3 protein. Altogether under 200,000 distinct CDR3 sequences are present, 11% being singletons, with the ten largest covering approximately 13%. The sequencing here drew on non-naive T cells sorted from PBMCs, taken 35 to 45 days after vaccination. Receptors originate from a man aged 50 to 60 who received an inactivated influenza vaccine.

The chain employs TRBV28 and TRBJ1-5; D ambiguous. Germline V CDR1 and CDR2: MDHEN, SYDVKM. This CDR3 comprises 13 residues. V lost 1 base to trimming and J lost 6 bases, with 7 bases between them. The CDR3 sequence: CASSLSPVQPQHF. CDR3 DNA sequence: TGTGCCAGCAGTTTATCTCCCGTTCAGCCCCAGCATTTT.

This clonotype was seen more than once but under ten times. This chain links TRBV28 with TRBJ2-3; D uncertain. The CDR3 is made up of 14 amino acids. Germline-derived CDR1 and CDR2 are MDHEN and SYDVKM. V was trimmed by 7 bases and J by 0 bases, leaving 11 bases between them. For the CDR3, the DNA is TGTGCCAGCAACTCGGGTAGGAGCACAGATACGCAGTATTTT. Protein: CASNSGRSTDTQYF.

This chain joins TRBV4-3 and TRBJ1-1; 7 nucleotides match TRBD1. Looked up from germline, CDR1 is LGHNA and CDR2 is YSLEER. The CDR3 extends over 13 amino acids. V was clipped by 4 bases and J by 5 bases; unmatched bases: 4. CDR3 sequence: CASSPAGGTEAFF. The CDR3 DNA is TGCGCCAGCAGCCCGGCAGGGGGTACTGAAGCTTTCTTT.

This clonotype was counted a few times. This chain uses TRBV5-6 with TRBJ2-7; perhaps TRBD1 as D (5 bases). Germline V gene lookup returns CDR1 SGHDT and CDR2 YYEEEE. Trimming took 5 bases from V and 2 from J, leaving 11 bases between them. The CDR3 runs to 13 residues. Here the CDR3 reads CASRSQGTYEQYF. DNA for the CDR3: TGTGCCAGCAGGTCCCAGGGAACCTACGAGCAGTACTTC.

This clonotype has a handful of counts. V gene TRBV6-1 combines with J gene TRBJ1-1; 7 nucleotides agree with TRBD1. The CDR3 has 14 amino acids. From germline, CDR1 is MNHNS and CDR2 SASEGT. J lost 1 base, V lost 6 bases, and 5 bases had no gene match. CDR3 protein: CASREQGRNTEAFF. The CDR3 DNA reads as TGTGCCAGCAGAGAACAGGGGAGGAACACTGAAGCTTTCTTT.

CDR3 protein: CSARGGLAGASTDTQYF. DNA of the CDR3: TGCAGTGCTAGAGGGGGACTAGCGGGAGCTAGCACAGATACGCAGTATTTT. The J gene is TRBJ2-3, the V gene TRBV20-1; 14 positions agree with TRBD2. This CDR3 has 17 residues. The trim removed 1 base at V and 0 bases at J, leaving 3 bases unmatched. In germline, CDR1 is DFQATT, CDR2 SNEGSKA (reference sequence).

This clonotype was counted many times. This chain links TRBV29-1 with TRBJ1-1, with TRBD1 matching over 9 bases. Germline V CDR1 and CDR2: SQVTM, ANQGSEA. Trimming at V came to 6 bases and at J to 5 bases, leaving 7 bases not matched to a gene. This CDR3 spans 13 amino acids. CDR3 residues: CSVSGTGRTEAFF. The CDR3, as DNA: TGCAGCGTGTCCGGGACAGGGAGGACTGAAGCTTTCTTT. The full variable domain, with the rest looked up from reference TRBV29-1 and TRBJ1-1, is SAVISQKPSRDICQRGTSLTIQCQVDSQVTMMFWYRQQPGQSLTLIATANQGSEATYESGFVIDKFPISRPNLTFSTLTVSNMSPEDSSIYLCSVSGTGRTEAFFGQGTRLTVV.

This clonotype was detected ten times or more. This chain uses TRBV6-2 or TRBV6-3 with TRBJ2-1; unclear D gene. From germline, CDR1 is MNHEY and CDR2 SVGEGT. V was pared by 0 bases and J by 0 bases, with 12 bases between. The CDR3 spans 17 residues. The CDR3 nucleotides are TGTGCCAGCAGTTACTCGAAGAGGCCTGACTCCTACAATGAGCAGTTCTTC. Translation: CASSYSKRPDSYNEQFF.

There are a few counts of this clonotype. V gene TRBV24-1 combines with J gene TRBJ2-2, with D possibly TRBD1 on 6 matching bases. Trimming stripped 2 bases from V and 7 bases from J, with 16 bases between. CDR1 is KGHDR and CDR2 is SFDVKD in the germline V gene. The CDR3 totals 16 residues. The CDR3 DNA reads as TGTGCCACCAGTGATTACGCTACTGGGGGCATCGGGGAGCTGTTTTTT. Translated: CATSDYATGGIGELFF.

There are many counts of this clonotype. The V gene is TRBV5-1, the J gene TRBJ2-3, with 13 positions matching TRBD2. The J segment lost 4 bases and the V segment lost 4 bases, leaving 6 bases of the junction unmatched. The CDR3 contains 16 residues. CDR1 is SGHRS and CDR2 is YFSETQ in the germline V gene. This chain's CDR3 is CASSKGLAGQADTQYF. The CDR3 DNA sequence: TGCGCCAGCAGCAAGGGACTAGCGGGACAGGCAGATACGCAGTATTTT.

This clonotype was detected many times. The chain carries TRBV20-1 and TRBJ2-5; tentatively, D is TRBD1 (6 bases). This CDR3 region has 13 residues. Germline V gene data show CDR1 as DFQATT and CDR2 as SNEGSKA (reference sequence). V was trimmed by 6 bases and J by 0 bases, leaving 11 bases between them. The CDR3 sequence is CSANRAYQETQYF. CDR3 coding DNA: TGCAGTGCCAACAGGGCGTACCAAGAGACCCAGTACTTC.

This clonotype was recorded at least ten times. This sequence joins TRBV24-1 and TRBJ2-3, with D tentatively TRBD1 (5 bases). CDR3 length equals 12 residues. Germline-derived CDR1 and CDR2 are KGHDR and SFDVKD. V gave up 5 bases and J gave up 6 bases, with 8 bases separating them. For the CDR3, the DNA is TGTGCCACCAGTGGGGGCCTGGATACGCAGTATTTT. Its protein is CATSGGLDTQYF.

The chain is built from TRBV6-2 or TRBV6-3 and TRBJ1-5; a weak D match, TRBD1 (6 bases). V gave up 7 bases and J gave up 8 bases, with 24 bases separating them. The CDR3 contains 16 residues. In germline, CDR1 is MNHEY, CDR2 SVGEGT. CDR3 residues: CASNERGGGSFEPQHF. The DNA for the CDR3 is TGTGCCAGCAACGAAAGGGGAGGGGGTTCGTTTGAGCCCCAGCATTTT.

Judged by abundance, this clonotype is medium-sized. V and J are TRBV5-1 and TRBJ2-1, with TRBD2 matching over 9 bases. Germline CDR1 reads SGHRS; CDR2 reads YFSETQ. V was pared by 4 bases and J by 0 bases, with 14 bases of the junction left unmatched. There are 19 residues in the CDR3. CDR3 sequence: CASSALVYSGGNSYNEQFF. The CDR3 DNA reads as TGCGCCAGCAGCGCACTTGTTTATAGCGGGGGAAACTCCTACAATGAGCAGTTCTTC.

The chain uses TRBV5-1 and TRBJ2-5; 8 nucleotides match TRBD2. The germline CDR1 and CDR2 sequences are SGHRS and YFSETQ. The CDR3 spans 14 residues. J lost 7 bases, V lost 4 bases, and 9 bases had no gene match. The DNA for the CDR3 is TGCGCCAGCAGCCCCAATGCGGGGGGTCGGACCCAGTACTTC. Translated, it gives CASSPNAGGRTQYF.

In its sample, this clonotype was seen a few times. This sequence joins TRBV6-2 or TRBV6-3 and TRBJ1-1, with 7 bases matching TRBD1. The length of the CDR3 is 16 residues. After removal of 1 base from V and 4 bases from J, the junction contained 9 bases not matched to a gene. Germline V gene data show CDR1 as MNHEY and CDR2 as SVGEGT. The CDR3 loop is CASSYFKGALGTEAFF. CDR3 sequence (DNA): TGTGCCAGCAGTTACTTTAAGGGGGCGTTGGGCACTGAAGCTTTCTTT.

Ten or more counts support this clonotype. V is TRBV5-6 and J is TRBJ2-1; D may be TRBD2 (6 bases). CDR1 is SGHDT and CDR2 is YYEEEE in the germline V gene. This CDR3 has 18 amino acids. V shed 4 bases and J shed 0 bases, with 20 bases lying between them. The CDR3 sequence: CASSPPLARGYSYNEQFF. In DNA, the CDR3 is TGTGCCAGCAGCCCCCCTCTAGCGAGAGGTTACTCCTACAATGAGCAGTTCTTC.